The T cell receptor (beta chain) under discussion was sequenced for a study of T cell repertoires in cytomegalovirus infection (dated 2019 in TCRdb). Turning to the overall study: Donor HLA type was relevant to the analysis, as public TCR beta signatures indicated carriage of CMV infection together with the matching HLA type. Overall study outcomes, separate from this receptor: In both this cohort and an independent cohort of 352 donors, the cumulative frequency of public TCR beta family members distinguished carriers of CMV infection plus the relevant HLA type. The ex vivo response was dominated by HLA-C-restricted CMV-specific TCR beta clonotypes, which also provided the single most frequent clonotype in two of eight donors.

Sequenced on an Illumina HiSeq 1500. TCRdb passed the public sequencing reads through fastp at Q25 and MiXCR, retaining productive beta sequences. Each entry merges the rows of one CDR3 protein and shows their most common DNA and genes. The sample table shows around 210,000 distinct CDR3 sequences, and 6.5% are seen once. Under 7.5% of the sample rests with the top ten. From a lookup of the germline V gene (reference sequence), CDR1 and CDR2 are DFQATT and SNEGSKA. V loses 3 bases of germline sequence and J loses 4 bases, and the interval between the two ends is 12 bases. Reading from cysteine to phenylalanine, the CDR3 counts 14 amino acids. Left in the record is the CDR3 DNA by itself, 42 bases read in frame from the first base. The table lists this clonotype with many counts. It has no known antigen specificity. Base qualities are missing; no much larger clone stands one base away.

The receptor was derived from a human donor in good health (CMV status not recorded). Some clones in this sample may be carry-over from other donors' samples. The chain couples TRBV20-1 to TRBJ2-2; the D gene is possibly TRBD1 or TRBD2, each agreeing over 6 bases. The material sequenced was PBMCs. CDR3 reads: CSARRGGGTGELFF. The DNA reads as follows: TGCAGTGCTAGGCGAGGAGGGGGCACCGGGGAGCTGTTTTTT.